The sequence of this T cell receptor (beta chain) was determined in a study of CD8+ T cells in alopecia areata. Study in general: At a dose of 5 to 10 mg twice daily, oral tofacitinib was given to treated patients. Regarding the study as a whole: Clonality exceeded that of normal scalp in lesional scalp, most notably in alopecia totalis/universalis.

This clone was recorded a few times. What it binds is unknown. The length of the CDR3 is 16 residues. CDR1 and CDR2 (germline): SGHVS, FQNEAQ. The V and J ends lost 3 bases and 1 base, in that order; junction bases with no gene match: 8. cDNA serving as the sequencing template came from extracted, reverse transcribed RNA. The data were produced by immunoSEQ multiplex PCR, yet TCRdb's version contains in-frame clones alone and is incomplete. The sample records 150,000 or so clones, over 45% being singletons. Peripheral blood and lesional scalp punch biopsies came from alopecia areata patients. Specimen: CD4+ T cells sorted from blood. The receptor comes from a human donor with alopecia areata. This chain joins TRBV7-8 and TRBJ2-5; 7 nucleotides agree with TRBD2. The CDR3 DNA follows: TGTGCCAGCAGCTTTCGGCGGGAGTCTCTCCAAGAGACCCAGTACTTC. Residues: CASSFRRESLQETQYF.